This record concerns one T cell receptor (beta chain) sequence. This specimen comes from a study of blood T cell repertoires in COVID-19. Overall study: Sample material is recorded as cDNA or gDNA derived from T cells, B-cell-depleted T cells, or PBMCs.

J lost 7 bases, V lost 4 bases, and 5 bases had no gene match. This CDR3 spans 14 amino acids. CDR1 MNHEY and CDR2 SMNVEV come from the germline V gene (reference sequence). Libraries were prepared by immunoSEQ multiplex PCR; TCRdb keeps only in-frame clonotypes and omits some of them. Of a few hundred thousand clones listed, about 86% are singletons. Participants came from about two dozen US areas, aged roughly 18 to 95 years. Cohort allocation depended upon clinical history that participants reported. This chain connects TRBV27 to TRBJ2-1; 9 positions agree with TRBD2. Input material: PBMCs or T cells enriched from blood (not recorded which). This sequence originates from a woman aged 40 to 50 with acute COVID-19. In DNA, the CDR3 is TGTGCCAGCAGTTCAAGGACTAGCGATAATGAGCAGTTCTTC. Translating it yields CASSSRTSDNEQFF.